This T cell receptor (beta chain) is drawn from a study of T cell responses to AZD1222 COVID-19 vaccine (dated by TCRdb to 2020 to 2023). Background for the entire study: AZD1222 recipients given second doses at about 4 weeks or at about 12 weeks were pooled, since spike-specific TCR depth and breadth were not found to differ between the two schedules. A total of about 250 trial participants underwent TCR sequencing, of whom roughly 210 had received two doses of AZD1222 and about 26 had received two doses of the MenACWY control vaccine. Trial participants were enrolled by age into 18-55, 56-69 and 70-plus year subgroups, with approximately 150, 30 and 60 TCR-sequenced participants respectively. Summary of the overall study and its limitations: Spike-specific TCR breadth and depth rose significantly after two AZD1222 doses compared with day 0 and with MenACWY recipients. Because no day 14 peak-response samples were available, repertoires were characterized only after the peak T cell response. Reportedly, almost half of the unique spike-specific TCRs recognized epitopes lying outside the regions that are mutated in the B.1.351 and B.1.1.7 variants. Only five or six AZD1222 recipients were SARS-CoV-2 seropositive at baseline, limiting conclusions about previously exposed vaccinees. Participants were mostly white British, with more females than males. The authors suggested clonal diversity may have been underestimated. The 56-69-year group was small, and its depth increase did not reach significance, likely because of low power. CD4 TCRs associated with the vaccine covered the entire spike protein, and the dominant responses were in regions 160-218 and 743-854.

To note about this clone: Its antigen is not yet known. No base qualities exist here, and no much larger clone lies one base off it.

In light of the paper, this sample's time point label describes: baseline before first vaccination. The vaccinee samples were drawn from two UK trials, COV001 and COV002, one of which was a single-blind randomized controlled phase 2/3 trial testing AZD1222 (ChAdOx1 nCoV-19) in healthy adults. For TCRbeta chain sequencing, PBMC samples were collected from trial participants at day 0 and at day 28 after the second dose. The CDR3 regions of human TCRbeta chains were analyzed by immunosequencing. Per the source publication's procedure: Repertoire TCRs were matched against a reference library of SARS-CoV-2-specific TCRs generated with the MIRA antigen-specificity platform. Breadth was defined as the fraction of unique TCRs that were SARS-CoV-2-associated. Depth was defined as the fraction of total T cells that were SARS-CoV-2-associated. Using the MIRA data, each spike-specific TCR was assigned both to the spike region to which the TCR was reactive and to a CD4 or CD8 class. Log10-transformed breadth and depth values were compared by one-way ANOVA with Sidak's multiple comparisons tests. The source is immuneACCESS, and TCRdb retained only in-frame sequences with V and J called. Part of the clones is not carried over; for the studies checked, unresolved V genes explain less than half of this, and the remainder is unexplained. The D gene and trimming were derived from the DNA, and the V and J assignments and clone size from that table. The table for this sample lists around 110,000 clones; around 82% of them were counted only once. The ten largest clones represent roughly 9% of the sample.

Measured from the cysteine to the phenylalanine, the CDR3 is 16 residues long. Only the CDR3 DNA stays, 48 bases, in frame from base 1. Between the V and J ends, shortened by 4 bases and 3 bases respectively, the junction contains 17 bases. The germline V gene encodes CDR1 SGHTS and CDR2 YDEGEE. Sequencing used peripheral blood, obtained on day 0 of AZD1222 vaccination. The chain links TRBV5-8 with TRBJ1-5; the D gene is perhaps TRBD1, from 6 matching bases. The TCR was taken from an adult in good health. The nucleotides read TGTGCCAGCAGCCCCGGACCCAGGGGAATCAATCAGCCCCAGCATTTT. This translates into CASSPGPRGINQPQHF. With the portions outside the CDR3 filled from the reference TRBV5-8 and TRBJ1-5 genes, the complete variable region becomes EAGVTQSPTHLIKTRGQQATLRCSPISGHTSVYWYQQALGLGLQFLLWYDEGEERNRGNFPPRFSGRQFPNYSSELNVNALELEDSALYLCASSPGPRGINQPQHFGDGTRLSIL.